Described below is a single T cell receptor beta chain sequence and its context. Antigen: not known. This entry comes from a study of T cell responses to AZD1222 COVID-19 vaccine. Points from the study as a whole: With two AZD1222 doses given, Spike-specific TCR breadth and depth both rose. None of the repertoires were sampled until the peak T cell response had passed.

V gave up 2 bases and J gave up 6 bases, with 9 bases separating them. The germline CDR1 and CDR2 sequences are LGHDT and YNNKEL (reference sequence). The CDR3 contains 13 residues. Only in-frame clones appear in the TCRdb table, and some are missing; sequencing was by immunoSEQ multiplex PCR. Of 95,000 to 150,000 clones listed, around 87% are singletons. The material sequenced was peripheral blood, taken on day 0 of AZD1222 vaccination. V usage is TRBV3-1 (or the pseudogene TRBV3-2) and J usage is TRBJ2-3, with D maybe TRBD2 (6 bases). The clonotype was recovered from an adult in good health. The CDR3: CASSQYGGDTQYF. DNA of the CDR3: TGTGCCAGCAGCCAATATGGGGGGGATACGCAGTATTTT.